Ten or more counts support the clone carrying this T cell receptor beta chain. Antigen unknown. This sample is drawn from a study of CD8 T cells in ankylosing spondylitis. Researchers built TCR beta libraries using quantitative 5'-RACE with molecular barcodes. TCRdb passed the 5' RACE reads through MiXCR, listing each CDR3 protein once. The sample holds about 330,000 distinct CDR3 sequences, under 8.5% seen once. The CDR3 has 16 amino acids. The J segment lost 4 bases and the V segment lost 5 bases, leaving 10 bases of the junction unmatched. Germline V gene sequence: CDR1 MNHEY, CDR2 SMNVEV (reference sequence). Study observations and caveats: Clones that were linked to disease were CD8+ and were relatively rare in peripheral blood. The authors reported significant enrichment of disease-linked clones in matched ankylosing spondylitis synovial fluid. Eight highly homologous variants formed a TCR beta motif that appeared characteristic of ankylosing spondylitis blood. Earlier reports found some motif variants in synovial fluid and blood in reactive arthritis.

The rearrangement joins TRBV27 to TRBJ2-1; 8 bases are a match to TRBD2. The clonotype was recovered from a male donor with ankylosing spondylitis. Sequencing input: blood, either unsorted or a sorted T cell fraction (not recorded which). For the CDR3, the DNA is TGTGCCAGCAGTAACCTCGGAGCGGGAGAATACAATGAGCAGTTCTTC. Protein sequence: CASSNLGAGEYNEQFF.